Listed below are T cell receptor beta chains from one sample, sequenced in a study of STAT3 mutations in large granular lymphocyte leukemia. TCRdb's copy holds only in-frame clones and misses some; the assay was immunoSEQ multiplex PCR. The data contain about 20,000 clones, about 90% of them singletons. Material: peripheral blood mononuclear cells. Every receptor here comes from a man aged 55 to 70 with T-cell large granular lymphocyte leukemia. Some clones in this sample may be carry-over from other donors' samples. CDR3s include the opening cysteine and the closing phenylalanine or tryptophan. Each record gives: CDR3 length, clone size, D gene, V gene, J gene, CDR3 protein, CDR3 DNA. A D gene is named only where the DNA matches it firmly. A clone size is listed for some rows: how often the clone was seen (once, few, many), or a class if it is expanded.

14	-	-	TRBV6-6	TRBJ2-7	CASSYSQGMGEQYF	TGTGCCAGCAGTTACTCGCAGGGGATGGGCGAGCAGTACTTC
14	-	TRBD1	TRBV6-5	TRBJ1-1	CASSYLTGIAEAFF	TGTGCCAGCAGTTACCTGACAGGGATCGCTGAAGCTTTCTTT
16	-	-	TRBV19	TRBJ2-3	CASRAPGTSSTDTQYF	TGTGCCAGTAGAGCGCCCGGGACGAGTAGCACAGATACGCAGTATTTT
14	-	-	TRBV19	TRBJ2-7	CASSMAEGAVEQYF	TGTGCCAGTAGTATGGCGGAGGGAGCTGTCGAGCAGTACTTC
16	-	-	TRBV7-9	TRBJ2-6	CASSLAGGSGANVLTF	TGTGCCAGCAGCTTGGCGGGTGGCTCTGGGGCCAACGTCCTGACTTTC
13	-	-	TRBV18	TRBJ2-7	CASSPEQVNEQYF	TGTGCCAGCTCACCGGAACAGGTCAACGAGCAGTACTTC
14	-	-	TRBV6-1	TRBJ1-4	CASSGWSPNEKLFF	TGTGCCAGCAGTGGGTGGAGTCCTAATGAAAAACTGTTTTTT
17	-	TRBD2	TRBV5-1	TRBJ2-3	CASSLGTLAGGTDTQYF	TGCGCCAGCAGCTTGGGGACCTTAGCGGGAGGCACAGATACGCAGTATTTT
16	-	-	TRBV5-4	TRBJ1-1	CASSFPGRMGDTEAFF	TGTGCCAGCAGCTTCCCAGGGAGGATGGGGGACACTGAAGCTTTCTTT
17	-	-	TRBV18	TRBJ2-1	CASSPPSRGGGRNEQFF	TGTGCCAGCTCACCACCGTCTCGGGGAGGAGGGCGCAATGAGCAGTTCTTC
17	-	TRBD1	TRBV19	TRBJ1-2	CATASTGEGSPNYGYTF	TGTGCCACCGCTTCGACAGGGGAGGGGAGTCCTAACTATGGCTACACCTTC
11	-	-	TRBV20-1	TRBJ2-7	CSARDYYEQYF	TGCAGTGCTAGAGACTACTACGAGCAGTACTTC
14	-	TRBD2	TRBV28	TRBJ2-7	CATHGLAGTYEQYF	TGTGCCACCCACGGACTAGCGGGCACCTACGAGCAGTACTTC
14	-	-	TRBV28	TRBJ1-1	CASSWGALNTEAFF	TGTGCCAGCAGTTGGGGGGCCTTGAACACTGAAGCTTTCTTT
12	-	-	TRBV10-2	TRBJ2-7	CASSPSAVEQYF	TGCGCCAGCAGCCCCTCGGCGGTCGAGCAGTACTTC
12	-	TRBD1	TRBV7-9	TRBJ2-2	CASSQGARELFF	TGTGCCAGCAGCCAGGGGGCACGGGAGCTGTTTTTT
11	-	-	TRBV25-1	TRBJ2-3	CASSNPNTQYF	TGTGCCAGCAGTAACCCGAATACGCAGTATTTT
13	-	TRBD2	TRBV7-2	TRBJ2-1	CASSWGLAGEQFF	TGTGCCAGCAGCTGGGGACTAGCTGGAGAGCAGTTCTTC
13	-	TRBD2	TRBV5-1	TRBJ2-7	CASSLGLALEQYF	TGCGCCAGCAGCTTAGGACTAGCTCTCGAGCAGTACTTC
13	once	-	TRBV29-1	TRBJ1-5	CSVLGQPNQPQHF	TGCAGCGTCCTTGGACAGCCTAATCAGCCCCAGCATTTT
12	-	-	TRBV5-1	TRBJ2-7	CASSPSSYEQYF	TGCGCCAGCAGCCCCAGCTCCTACGAGCAGTACTTC
17	few	TRBD2	TRBV16	TRBJ2-1	CASSPREGLAGVNEQFF	TGTGCCAGCAGCCCCCGGGAGGGCCTAGCGGGAGTCAATGAGCAGTTCTTC
15	-	TRBD2	TRBV2	TRBJ2-1	CASSEGSGRGNEQFF	TGTGCCAGCAGTGAGGGTAGCGGGAGGGGGAATGAGCAGTTCTTC
15	-	-	TRBV6-5	TRBJ2-5	CASQGTELGGETQYF	TGTGCCAGCCAGGGGACCGAACTAGGTGGGGAGACCCAGTACTTC
17	once	TRBD1	TRBV10-3	TRBJ1-5	CAISESRDRGLNQPQHF	TGTGCCATCAGTGAGTCCAGGGACAGGGGCCTCAATCAGCCCCAGCATTTT
15	-	TRBD2	TRBV4-3	TRBJ2-7	CASSRAAGGSDEQYF	TGCGCCAGCAGCCGAGCAGCGGGAGGCTCGGACGAGCAGTACTTC
13	medium-sized	-	TRBV11-3	TRBJ1-2	CASSTPTAYGYTF	TGTGCCAGCAGCACACCGACGGCCTATGGCTACACCTTC
15	-	-	TRBV5-1	TRBJ2-3	CASSIGTGSTDTQYF	TGCGCCAGCAGCATCGGGACTGGTAGCACAGATACGCAGTATTTT
14	-	TRBD1	TRBV30	TRBJ1-2	CAWSEEGAGYGYTF	TGTGCCTGGAGTGAGGAGGGGGCTGGGTATGGCTACACCTTC